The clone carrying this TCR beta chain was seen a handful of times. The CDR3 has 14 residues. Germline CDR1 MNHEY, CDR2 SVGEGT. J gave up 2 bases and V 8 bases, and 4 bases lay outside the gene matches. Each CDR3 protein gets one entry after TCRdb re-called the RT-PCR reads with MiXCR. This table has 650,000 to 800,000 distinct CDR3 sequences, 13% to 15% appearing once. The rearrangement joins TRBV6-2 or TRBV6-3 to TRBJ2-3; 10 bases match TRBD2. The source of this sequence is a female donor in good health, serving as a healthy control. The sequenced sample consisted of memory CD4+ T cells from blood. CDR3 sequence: CASRGLAATDTQYF. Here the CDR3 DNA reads TGTGCCAGCCGAGGACTAGCGGCCACAGATACGCAGTATTTT.